The rows below give T cell receptor beta chains drawn from one sample of a study of beta chain features in type 1 diabetes. Produced via immunoSEQ multiplex PCR; TCRdb's table is partial and in-frame only. The sample consists of more than 300,000 clones, roughly 8% of them appearing once. Material for sequencing was central memory CD4+ T cells from blood. The receptors here all came from a woman aged 18-29 years in good health. Both conserved end residues are part of each CDR3. A D gene is named only where the DNA matches it firmly. Expanded clones get a size class; other rows say once, few or many, or leave the size out.

CDR3 | DNA | J | V | D | size
CASSPGLAGVGETQYF | TGCGCCAGCAGCCCTGGACTAGCGGGAGTCGGGGAGACCCAGTACTTC | TRBJ2-5 | TRBV4-1 | TRBD2 | NA
CASSLTGGEQYF | TGCGCCAGCAGCCTGACAGGGGGCGAGCAGTACTTC | TRBJ2-7 | TRBV5-1 | TRBD1 | NA
CASSRTAVSSTDEQYF | TGCGCCAGCAGCCGGACAGCAGTCTCGTCTACGGACGAGCAGTACTTC | TRBJ2-7 | TRBV5-1 | NA | NA
CASSTSRALAKNIQYF | TGTGCCAGCAGCACGAGTCGAGCCCTAGCCAAAAACATTCAGTACTTC | TRBJ2-4 | TRBV7-2 | NA | NA
CASSPALNQPQHF | TGTGCCAGCTCACCAGCTCTAAATCAGCCCCAGCATTTT | TRBJ1-5 | TRBV18 | NA | few
CASSLGQLFEEQYF | TGTGCCAGCAGCTTAGGGCAGCTGTTTGAAGAGCAGTACTTC | TRBJ2-7 | TRBV7-9 | NA | few
CASSLARTSTDTQYF | TGTGCCAGCAGTCTAGCACGGACTAGCACAGATACGCAGTATTTT | TRBJ2-3 | TRBV6-5 | NA | NA
CASSQTGTGVQPQHF | TGTGCCAGCAGCCAAACCGGGACAGGGGTTCAGCCCCAGCATTTT | TRBJ1-5 | TRBV4-2 | TRBD1 | NA
CASRANTGSSYEQYF | TGTGCCAGCAGAGCAAACACAGGGAGTAGTTACGAGCAGTACTTC | TRBJ2-7 | TRBV27 | NA | many
CSVGGGVYGYTF | TGCAGCGTTGGGGGAGGGGTCTATGGCTACACCTTC | TRBJ1-2 | TRBV29-1 | NA | few
CASSLGAIGPTDTQYF | TGTGCCAGCAGCTTAGGGGCTATCGGGCCCACAGATACGCAGTATTTT | TRBJ2-3 | TRBV7-3 | NA | few
CASSWSWLAGDTQYF | TGTGCCAGTAGTTGGAGCTGGCTAGCAGGGGATACGCAGTATTTT | TRBJ2-3 | TRBV19 | NA | NA
CASSPGTASSGNTIYF | TGTGCCAGCAGCCCCGGGACAGCAAGCTCTGGAAACACCATATATTTT | TRBJ1-3 | TRBV7-6 | TRBD1 | few
CASSQDNEQFF | TGCGCCAGCAGCCAAGACAATGAGCAGTTCTTC | TRBJ2-1 | TRBV5-1 | NA | few
CASSQELTSSRRSSYEQYF | TGTGCCAGCAGCCAAGAGCTGACTAGCAGTCGTAGGAGCTCCTACGAGCAGTACTTC | TRBJ2-7 | TRBV14 | TRBD2 | many
CAISESGQRETQYF | TGTGCCATCAGTGAGTCCGGACAGAGGGAGACCCAATACTTC | TRBJ2-5 | TRBV10-3 | NA | NA
CSAQYRAGETQYF | TGCAGCGCCCAATACAGGGCTGGGGAGACCCAGTACTTC | TRBJ2-5 | TRBV29-1 | NA | few
CASSLVARETQYF | TGTGCCAGCAGCTTAGTGGCCCGCGAGACCCAGTACTTC | TRBJ2-5 | TRBV7-6 | NA | NA
CASSVAGSMGEKLFF | TGTGCCAGCAGCGTAGCTGGGTCAATGGGTGAAAAACTGTTTTTT | TRBJ1-4 | TRBV9 | NA | few
CASSLREKLFF | TGTGCCAGCAGCCTCAGGGAAAAACTGTTTTTT | TRBJ1-4 | TRBV5-8 | NA | NA
CASSRAPYRTRNTEAFF | TGTGCCAGCAGTCGAGCCCCCTACAGGACACGGAACACTGAAGCTTTCTTT | TRBJ1-1 | TRBV28 | NA | few
CASSQDFNEKLFF | TGTGCCAGCAGCCAAGACTTTAATGAAAAACTGTTTTTT | TRBJ1-4 | TRBV14 | NA | many
CASSQGQGLEGYTF | TGTGCCAGCAGCCAAGGCCAGGGCCTGGAAGGCTACACCTTC | TRBJ1-2 | TRBV4-2 | NA | NA
CASSYGTANYGYTF | TGTGCCAGCAGTTACGGGACGGCCAACTATGGCTACACCTTC | TRBJ1-2 | TRBV6-5 | NA | few
CASSGGTVWSYNEQFF | TGTGCCAGCAGCGGCGGCACAGTCTGGTCCTACAATGAGCAGTTCTTC | TRBJ2-1 | TRBV13 | NA | many
CASSFGAAIETQYF | TGTGCCAGCAGCTTTGGTGCGGCAATAGAGACCCAGTACTTC | TRBJ2-5 | TRBV7-9 | NA | few
CSVERDRENEQFF | TGCAGCGTTGAAAGGGACAGGGAAAATGAGCAGTTCTTC | TRBJ2-1 | TRBV29-1 | TRBD1 | many
CTSSRFRTASSYNSPLHF | TGCACCAGCAGCCGTTTTAGGACGGCTAGCTCCTATAATTCACCCCTCCACTTT | TRBJ1-6 | TRBV1 | NA | few
CASSRGQNNEQFF | TGTGCCAGCAGCAGGGGACAAAACAATGAGCAGTTCTTC | TRBJ2-1 | TRBV6-6 | NA | few
CRGASSYEQYF | TGCAGAGGGGCTAGCTCCTACGAGCAGTACTTC | TRBJ2-7 | TRBV20-1 | NA | NA
CASRGDTHTGELFF | TGTGCCAGCAGAGGGGACACCCACACCGGGGAGCTGTTTTTT | TRBJ2-2 | TRBV7-6 | NA | NA
CASRRGSGVAYEQYF | TGTGCCAGCAGAAGGGGGTCAGGGGTAGCCTACGAGCAGTACTTC | TRBJ2-7 | TRBV7-2 | NA | few
CASSGLVPGELFF | TGTGCCAGCAGCGGACTAGTCCCCGGGGAGCTGTTTTTT | TRBJ2-2 | TRBV5-6 | TRBD2 | few
CASSKLAGGPGSSYNEQFF | TGTGCCAGTAGTAAATTAGCGGGAGGTCCTGGGAGCTCCTACAATGAGCAGTTCTTC | TRBJ2-1 | TRBV19 | TRBD2 | few
CASSQWASGGGETGELFF | TGCGCCAGCAGCCAATGGGCTAGCGGAGGTGGGGAAACCGGGGAGCTGTTTTTT | TRBJ2-2 | TRBV4-1 | TRBD2 | many
CASSLESLLYGYTF | TGCGCCAGCAGCTTGGAATCGCTACTCTATGGCTACACCTTC | TRBJ1-2 | TRBV5-1 | NA | few
CASSRKRAVDTEAFF | TGTGCCAGCAGTCGAAAGCGGGCGGTGGACACTGAAGCTTTCTTT | TRBJ1-1 | TRBV28 | NA | NA
CASSPTSARSIEQFF | TGTGCCAGCAGCCCAACTAGTGCCCGCAGCATCGAGCAGTTCTTC | TRBJ2-1 | TRBV11-2 | NA | few
CASSSIKGGTSGRAYEQYF | TGTGCCAGCAGCTCAATTAAGGGAGGGACTAGCGGGAGGGCATACGAGCAGTACTTC | TRBJ2-7 | TRBV7-2 | TRBD2 | NA
CASSPYIAGELFF | TGTGCCAGCAGCCCGTATATCGCCGGGGAGCTGTTTTTT | TRBJ2-2 | TRBV11-2 | NA | few
CASSSEGMSNQPQHF | TGTGCCAGCTCATCAGAGGGTATGAGCAATCAGCCCCAGCATTTT | TRBJ1-5 | TRBV18 | NA | NA
CASSSRQGRGKNIQYF | TGTGCCAGCAGCTCAAGACAGGGTAGAGGCAAAAACATTCAGTACTTC | TRBJ2-4 | TRBV13 | TRBD1 | many
CASSSSRTGNNQPQHF | TGTGCCAGCAGCTCATCTCGGACAGGGAACAATCAGCCCCAGCATTTT | TRBJ1-5 | TRBV7-8 | TRBD1 | few
CASSYQGQPQHF | TGTGCCAGCAGTTACCAGGGTCAGCCCCAGCATTTT | TRBJ1-5 | TRBV27 | NA | NA
CASRQEGRIGTEAFF | TGTGCCAGCAGACAGGAGGGACGGATAGGGACTGAAGCTTTCTTT | TRBJ1-1 | TRBV5-6 | NA | few
CASSPSPDRGANTGELFF | TGTGCCAGCAGCCCATCCCCCGACAGGGGGGCGAACACCGGGGAGCTGTTTTTT | TRBJ2-2 | TRBV7-3 | TRBD1 | few
CASSFRYSQANEQFF | TGTGCCAGCAGCTTCCGTTATAGCCAGGCTAATGAGCAGTTCTTC | TRBJ2-1 | TRBV7-3 | NA | few
CASSRDRGTYEQYF | TGTGCCAGCAGCAGAGACAGGGGGACTTACGAGCAGTACTTC | TRBJ2-7 | TRBV7-9 | TRBD1 | NA
CASSSAAGGVRLFF | TGTGCCAGCAGTTCGGCTGCCGGAGGGGTTCGTCTGTTCTTC | TRBJ2-1 | TRBV27 | NA | NA
CASSQGLAGHNEQFF | TGCGCCAGCAGCCAGGGACTAGCGGGACACAATGAGCAGTTCTTC | TRBJ2-1 | TRBV4-3 | TRBD2 | NA
CASTPRGGYNYGYTF | TGTGCCAGCACCCCACGGGGCGGTTATAACTATGGCTACACCTTC | TRBJ1-2 | TRBV7-2 | NA | NA
CASSPRGVPTNEKLFF | TGTGCCAGCTCACCACGTGGGGTCCCAACTAATGAAAAACTGTTTTTT | TRBJ1-4 | TRBV18 | NA | many
CASSPHAGHALQETQYF | TGTGCCAGCAGCCCTCACGCGGGACACGCATTACAAGAGACCCAGTACTTC | TRBJ2-5 | TRBV9 | NA | NA